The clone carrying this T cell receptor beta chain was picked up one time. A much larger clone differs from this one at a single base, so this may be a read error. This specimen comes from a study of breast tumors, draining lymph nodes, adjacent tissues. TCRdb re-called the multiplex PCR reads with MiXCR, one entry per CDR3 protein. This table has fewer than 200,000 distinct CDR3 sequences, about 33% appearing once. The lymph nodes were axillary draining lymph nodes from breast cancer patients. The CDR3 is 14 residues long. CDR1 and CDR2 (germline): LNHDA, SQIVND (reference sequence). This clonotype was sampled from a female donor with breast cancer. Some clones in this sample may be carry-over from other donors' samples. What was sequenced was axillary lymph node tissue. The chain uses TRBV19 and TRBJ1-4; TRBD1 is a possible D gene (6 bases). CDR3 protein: CASSLRQVDEKLVF. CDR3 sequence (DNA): TGTGCCAGTAGTCTGAGACAGGTAGACGAAAAACTGGTTTTT. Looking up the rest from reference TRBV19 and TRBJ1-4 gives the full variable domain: DGGITQSPKYLFRKEGQNVTLSCEQNLNHDAMYWYRQDPGQGLRLIYYSQIVNDFQKGDIAEGYSVSREKKESFPLTVTSAQKNPTAFYLCASSLRQVDEKLVFGSGTQLSVL.